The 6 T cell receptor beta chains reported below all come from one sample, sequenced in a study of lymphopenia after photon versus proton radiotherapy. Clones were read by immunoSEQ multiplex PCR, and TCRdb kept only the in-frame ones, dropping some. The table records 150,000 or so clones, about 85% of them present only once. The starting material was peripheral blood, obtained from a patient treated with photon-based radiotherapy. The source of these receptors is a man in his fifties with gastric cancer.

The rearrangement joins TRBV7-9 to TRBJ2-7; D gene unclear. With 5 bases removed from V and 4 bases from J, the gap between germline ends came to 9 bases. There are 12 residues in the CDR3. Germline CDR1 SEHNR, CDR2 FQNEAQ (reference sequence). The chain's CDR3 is CASSPTVYEQYF. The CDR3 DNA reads TGTGCCAGCAGCCCCACGGTTTACGAGCAGTACTTC. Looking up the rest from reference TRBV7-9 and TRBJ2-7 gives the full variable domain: DTGVSQNPRHKITKRGQNVTFRCDPISEHNRLYWYRQTLGQGPEFLTYFQNEAQLEKSRLLSDRFSAERPKGSFSTLEIQRTEQGDSAMYLCASSPTVYEQYFGPGTRLTVT.

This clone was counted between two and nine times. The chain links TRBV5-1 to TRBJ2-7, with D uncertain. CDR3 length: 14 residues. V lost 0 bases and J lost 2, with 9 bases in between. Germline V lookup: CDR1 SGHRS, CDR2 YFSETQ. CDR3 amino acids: CASSLVVNPYEQYF. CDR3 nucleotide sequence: TGCGCCAGCAGCTTGGTTGTAAATCCCTACGAGCAGTACTTC. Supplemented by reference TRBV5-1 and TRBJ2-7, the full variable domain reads KAGVTQTPRYLIKTRGQQVTLSCSPISGHRSVSWYQQTPGQGLQFLFEYFSETQRNKGNFPGRFSGRQFSNSRSEMNVSTLELGDSALYLCASSLVVNPYEQYFGPGTRLTVT.

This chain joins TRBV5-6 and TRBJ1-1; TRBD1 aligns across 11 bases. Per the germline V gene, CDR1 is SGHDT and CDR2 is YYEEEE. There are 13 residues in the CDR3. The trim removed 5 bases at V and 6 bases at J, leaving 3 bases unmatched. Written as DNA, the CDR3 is TGTGCCAGCAGGGGACAGGGGGACGCTGAAGCTTTCTTT. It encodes CASRGQGDAEAFF.

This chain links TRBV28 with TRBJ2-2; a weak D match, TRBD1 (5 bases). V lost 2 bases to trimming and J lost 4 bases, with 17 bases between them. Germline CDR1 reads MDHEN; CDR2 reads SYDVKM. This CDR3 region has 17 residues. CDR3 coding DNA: TGTGCCAGCAGTTTAACCATAGGGGCGCGGATCACCGGGGAGCTGTTTTTT. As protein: CASSLTIGARITGELFF.

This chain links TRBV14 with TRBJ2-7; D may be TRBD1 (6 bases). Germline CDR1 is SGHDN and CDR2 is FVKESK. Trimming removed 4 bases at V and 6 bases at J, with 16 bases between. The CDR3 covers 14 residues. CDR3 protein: CASSRTQGWGEQYF. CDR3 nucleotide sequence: TGTGCCAGCAGCCGTACACAGGGTTGGGGCGAGCAGTACTTC.

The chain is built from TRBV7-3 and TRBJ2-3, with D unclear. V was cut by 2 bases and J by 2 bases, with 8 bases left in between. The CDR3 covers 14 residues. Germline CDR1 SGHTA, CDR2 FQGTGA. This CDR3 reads CASSLRMVTDTQYF. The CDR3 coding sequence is TGTGCCAGCAGCTTACGAATGGTCACAGATACGCAGTATTTT.